This T cell receptor beta chain is from a study of neoadjuvant anti-PD-1 for oral cavity cancer listed by TCRdb under 2021. For the wider study: Patients mostly received three to four biweekly doses of nivolumab at 3 mg/kg before curative-intent surgical resection. Patients who did not progress were given a fourth nivolumab dose at about day 43 and had definitive surgical resection on days 50-56. Under RECIST 1.1, patients with complete response, partial response or stable disease were classed as responders, and patients with progression were classed as non-responders. The parent correlative cohort had eleven to twelve patients and a response rate of over 25%.

Overall study results and their limits: Only a few patients per response group were included in the TCR analyses, and larger cohorts for validation were called for by the authors. Higher pretreatment blood Treg/Th17 ratios correlated with both higher pretreatment blood TCRbeta clonality and lower post-treatment tumor TCRbeta clonality. Within PBMCs, T cell clonality (Gini index) was significantly higher in non-responders than responders after neoadjuvant nivolumab.

This clone was observed a handful of times. Its target antigen remains unknown. No quality values exist for individual bases; no much larger clone is one base distant. This sample's time point label indicates: after neoadjuvant nivolumab, at surgical resection. None of the patients had received prior systemic or radiation treatment, and all were newly diagnosed with stage II-IVA oral cavity squamous cell carcinoma. The cohort was composed of patients with HPV-negative, locally advanced oral cavity squamous cell carcinoma. No culture maintenance or expansion was done, as the peripheral blood mononuclear cells went straight to analysis. Samples came from a longitudinal correlative study of a single-arm phase II trial of neoadjuvant nivolumab in oral cavity squamous cell carcinoma. Subject-matched pre- and post-treatment PBMCs and tumors from three responders and three non-responders underwent genomic DNA-based TCRbeta sequencing. Peripheral blood mononuclear cells were drawn once before nivolumab treatment and a second time after treatment, when surgery took place. The Maxwell RSC DNA from Cells kit was used to extract genomic DNA from PBMCs.

Trimming leaves V shorter by 5 bases and J shorter by 6 bases, with the junction holding 3 bases beyond the gene matches. The CDR3 starts with the cysteine, ends with the phenylalanine, and has 12 residues. The sequence is cut down to CDR3 DNA, 36 bases in frame from base 1. From a lookup of the germline V gene, CDR1 and CDR2 are SGHTA and FQGTGA. For deep sequencing, each PBMC sample was run in six replicates, with libraries mostly built from about 480 ng of input genomic DNA. Following the manufacturer's instructions, the team built TCRbeta libraries using the immunoSEQ hsTCRbeta kit. Sequencing of the completed libraries took place using an Illumina NovaSeq 6000 S4 flow cell after they had been pooled to about 3 nM. Per the authors' processing: Raw data preprocessing and quality control were performed with the immunoSEQ Analyzer. The analysis was restricted to productive rearrangements, with each unique CDR3 amino acid sequence defining a clonotype. Using the R package tcR, the researchers computed the Gini-Simpson index as their estimate of repertoire clonality. Student's t test was used to compare Gini indices, and Pearson correlation was used to assess associations with tumor size change. TCRdb limited this immuneACCESS table to in-frame rearrangements with V and J called. A share of clones is missing; checked studies link under half to unresolved V genes, and the rest is unexplained. V and J calls and clone size come straight from that table; D and trimming were deduced from the DNA. For this sample there are approximately 13,000 clones; roughly 70% appear just once. Clones ranked in the top ten supply approximately 3.4% of the sample.

This chain is built from TRBV7-3 and TRBJ2-7; TRBD1 fits 8 bases in the junction. The input for sequencing was PBMCs, taken after nivolumab (anti-PD-1) treatment. This clonotype originated in a person aged 35-80 years with oral cavity squamous cell carcinoma. The CDR3 amino acid sequence is: CASSQDRGEQYF. The nucleotide sequence is TGTGCCAGCAGCCAAGACAGGGGCGAGCAGTACTTC.